This T cell receptor beta chain is from a study of blood T cells in healthy people across ages. Together with a sample-barcoded 5' primer, a J-beta primer mix was included in a second PCR lasting roughly 6 to 12 cycles. Each CDR3 protein gets one entry after TCRdb re-called the 5' RACE reads with MiXCR. The data contain 760,000 or so distinct CDR3 sequences, 20% to 25% of them seen just once; the ten biggest clones take up more than 8%. CDR3 length equals 14 residues. Germline CDR1 MNHEY, CDR2 SMNVEV (reference sequence). V lost 7 bases and J lost 2; bases outside the gene matches: 2. This sample also belongs to another study, concerning T cells of mothers and their children.

Material: blood. This chain links TRBV27 with TRBJ1-5, with 10 bases matching TRBD1. The TCR was taken from a boy under 18 in good health. CDR3 region: CASTGTGGNQPQHF. CDR3 nucleotide sequence: TGTGCCAGCACTGGGACAGGGGGCAATCAGCCCCAGCATTTT.